The rows below give T cell receptor beta chains drawn from one sample of a study of T cells in Graves' hyperthyroidism and ophthalmopathy. Using its own MiXCR run on the multiplex PCR reads, TCRdb lists one record per CDR3 protein. The table includes about 160,000 distinct CDR3 sequences, approximately 9% detected once. What was sequenced was blood. Receptor source: a woman aged 18-29 years with Graves' hyperthyroidism that later progressed to Graves' ophthalmopathy. Each CDR3 is given with its conserved first and last residue. The D gene is left open where the match is weak. Part of the rows lack a size; the others show once, few, many or a class for expanded clones.

d_call: TRBD2
v_call: TRBV7-9
j_call: TRBJ2-5
clone_size: many
cdr3_aa: CASSSGTSHETQYF
cdr3_nt: TGTGCCAGCAGCTCCGGGACTAGCCACGAGACCCAGTACTTC

d_call: TRBD1
v_call: TRBV20-1
j_call: TRBJ2-7
clone_size: many
cdr3_aa: CSARGEQTGGIYEQYF
cdr3_nt: TGCAGTGCTAGAGGGGAACAGACAGGGGGAATCTACGAGCAGTACTTC

d_call: -
v_call: TRBV4-1
j_call: TRBJ2-2
clone_size: few
cdr3_aa: CASSQEGLSNTGELFF
cdr3_nt: TGCGCCAGCAGCCAAGAAGGGCTTTCGAACACCGGGGAGCTGTTTTTT

d_call: -
v_call: TRBV29-1
j_call: TRBJ2-1
clone_size: many
cdr3_aa: CSPRADNEQFF
cdr3_nt: TGCAGCCCCCGGGCGGACAATGAGCAGTTCTTC

d_call: -
v_call: TRBV4-1
j_call: TRBJ1-2
clone_size: few
cdr3_aa: CASSQDREDYGYTF
cdr3_nt: TGCGCCAGCAGCCAAGATCGGGAAGACTATGGCTACACCTTC

d_call: -
v_call: TRBV7-8
j_call: TRBJ2-1
clone_size: few
cdr3_aa: CASSVAGTYNEQFF
cdr3_nt: TGTGCCAGCAGCGTCGCCGGGACCTACAATGAGCAGTTCTTC

d_call: -
v_call: TRBV19
j_call: TRBJ1-1
clone_size: many
cdr3_aa: CASSIGLQTMNTEAFF
cdr3_nt: TGTGCCAGTAGTATAGGTCTACAGACCATGAACACTGAAGCTTTCTTT

d_call: -
v_call: TRBV4-1
j_call: TRBJ2-7
clone_size: many
cdr3_aa: CASSQPHRGAYEQYF
cdr3_nt: TGCGCCAGCAGCCAACCCCACAGAGGGGCCTACGAGCAGTACTTC

d_call: -
v_call: TRBV7-9
j_call: TRBJ1-2
clone_size: few
cdr3_aa: CASIKDLDGYTF
cdr3_nt: TGTGCCAGCATCAAAGACCTGGATGGCTACACCTTC

d_call: TRBD1
v_call: TRBV7-9
j_call: TRBJ2-1
clone_size: -
cdr3_aa: CASSLGTGGRNEQFF
cdr3_nt: TGTGCCAGCAGCTTAGGGACAGGGGGCCGCAATGAGCAGTTCTTC

d_call: TRBD1
v_call: TRBV7-2
j_call: TRBJ2-1
clone_size: few
cdr3_aa: CASSLRTGEYNEQFF
cdr3_nt: TGTGCCAGCAGCTTAAGGACAGGGGAGTACAATGAGCAGTTCTTC

d_call: -
v_call: TRBV20-1
j_call: TRBJ2-5
clone_size: many
cdr3_aa: CSAREARATQYF
cdr3_nt: TGCAGTGCTAGAGAGGCCCGGGCGACCCAGTACTTC

d_call: TRBD2
v_call: TRBV24-1
j_call: TRBJ2-1
clone_size: many
cdr3_aa: CATSERTSGTSYNEQFF
cdr3_nt: TGTGCCACCAGTGAGAGGACTAGCGGGACTTCCTACAATGAGCAGTTCTTC

d_call: -
v_call: TRBV12-3/TRBV12-4
j_call: TRBJ1-5
clone_size: many
cdr3_aa: CASSLFGRAGQPQHF
cdr3_nt: TGTGCCAGCAGTTTATTTGGACGGGCGGGCCAGCCCCAGCATTTT

d_call: -
v_call: TRBV20-1
j_call: TRBJ2-7
clone_size: many
cdr3_aa: CSAREGGDGYEQYF
cdr3_nt: TGCAGTGCTAGAGAAGGAGGGGATGGCTACGAGCAGTACTTC

d_call: -
v_call: TRBV7-9
j_call: TRBJ2-2
clone_size: -
cdr3_aa: CASSKGGGSGTGELFF
cdr3_nt: TGTGCCAGCAGCAAAGGGGGCGGGAGTGGCACCGGGGAGCTGTTTTTT

d_call: -
v_call: TRBV3-1
j_call: TRBJ1-6
clone_size: few
cdr3_aa: CASSQNGRAEKRDF
cdr3_nt: TGTGCCAGCAGCCAAAACGGTCGGGCGGAGAAGAGAGACTTT

d_call: TRBD1
v_call: TRBV6-1
j_call: TRBJ2-7
clone_size: many
cdr3_aa: CASSRRQGPSYEQYF
cdr3_nt: TGTGCCAGCAGTCGCCGACAGGGGCCTTCCTACGAGCAGTACTTC

d_call: TRBD1
v_call: TRBV4-1
j_call: TRBJ1-5
clone_size: many
cdr3_aa: CASSQMTGRRASDQPQHF
cdr3_nt: TGCGCCAGCAGCCAAATGACAGGGAGAAGAGCGTCGGATCAGCCCCAGCATTTT

d_call: -
v_call: TRBV12-3/TRBV12-4
j_call: TRBJ2-7
clone_size: -
cdr3_aa: CASSFRQNPYEQYF
cdr3_nt: TGTGCCAGCAGTTTTCGACAGAACCCCTACGAGCAGTACTTC

d_call: -
v_call: TRBV6-2/TRBV6-3
j_call: TRBJ1-2
clone_size: many
cdr3_aa: CASSSPRTGRYYGYTF
cdr3_nt: TGTGCCAGCAGTTCTCCTAGAACAGGGAGATACTATGGCTACACCTTC

d_call: -
v_call: TRBV6-1
j_call: TRBJ1-2
clone_size: many
cdr3_aa: CASSEDRNYGYTF
cdr3_nt: TGTGCCAGCAGTGAAGACAGGAACTATGGCTACACCTTC

d_call: -
v_call: TRBV13
j_call: TRBJ2-7
clone_size: many
cdr3_aa: CASSAHHRSEEQYF
cdr3_nt: TGTGCCAGCAGCGCCCATCACAGATCGGAAGAGCAGTACTTC

d_call: -
v_call: TRBV14
j_call: TRBJ2-1
clone_size: few
cdr3_aa: CASSQLARNEQFF
cdr3_nt: TGTGCCAGCAGCCAATTGGCGAGAAATGAGCAGTTCTTC

d_call: -
v_call: TRBV6-1
j_call: TRBJ2-5
clone_size: many
cdr3_aa: CASRHPQETQYF
cdr3_nt: TGTGCCAGCAGACACCCACAAGAGACCCAGTACTTC

d_call: -
v_call: TRBV11-3
j_call: TRBJ2-7
clone_size: many
cdr3_aa: CASSLGQGDRYEQYF
cdr3_nt: TGTGCCAGCAGCTTAGGGCAGGGAGATCGTTACGAGCAGTACTTC

d_call: -
v_call: TRBV6-5
j_call: TRBJ1-6
clone_size: many
cdr3_aa: CASSYQAGVYNSPLHF
cdr3_nt: TGTGCCAGCAGTTACCAGGCGGGAGTTTATAATTCACCCCTCCACTTT

d_call: -
v_call: TRBV3-1
j_call: TRBJ1-1
clone_size: many
cdr3_aa: CASSRGEPNTEAFF
cdr3_nt: TGTGCCAGCAGCCGAGGGGAACCGAACACTGAAGCTTTCTTT

d_call: -
v_call: TRBV4-1
j_call: TRBJ1-1
clone_size: many
cdr3_aa: CASSRVQGNTEAFF
cdr3_nt: TGCGCCAGCAGCCGAGTTCAGGGGAACACTGAAGCTTTCTTT

d_call: -
v_call: TRBV5-1
j_call: TRBJ2-1
clone_size: -
cdr3_aa: CASSLDRKGYNEQFF
cdr3_nt: TGCGCCAGCAGCTTGGACAGAAAGGGGTACAATGAGCAGTTCTTC

d_call: -
v_call: TRBV6-2/TRBV6-3
j_call: TRBJ1-6
clone_size: few
cdr3_aa: CASSYIQSNSPLHF
cdr3_nt: TGTGCCAGCAGTTACATACAGAGTAATTCACCCCTCCACTTT

d_call: -
v_call: TRBV6-1
j_call: TRBJ1-5
clone_size: few
cdr3_aa: CARHTGPAF
cdr3_nt: TGTGCCAGACACACAGGCCCCGCTTTT

d_call: -
v_call: TRBV5-1
j_call: TRBJ2-3
clone_size: many
cdr3_aa: CASSPTLQALPDTQYF
cdr3_nt: TGCGCCAGCAGCCCAACATTACAAGCGCTTCCAGATACGCAGTATTTT

d_call: -
v_call: TRBV6-1
j_call: TRBJ1-5
clone_size: -
cdr3_aa: CASSQQPQHF
cdr3_nt: TGTGCCAGCAGTCAGCAGCCCCAGCATTTT

d_call: -
v_call: TRBV29-1
j_call: TRBJ2-1
clone_size: many
cdr3_aa: CSVSMRPYNEQFF
cdr3_nt: TGCAGCGTTTCAATGCGACCCTACAATGAGCAGTTCTTC

d_call: TRBD2
v_call: TRBV3-1
j_call: TRBJ2-1
clone_size: many
cdr3_aa: CASSPGTSGYNEQFF
cdr3_nt: TGTGCCAGCAGCCCGGGGACTAGCGGCTACAATGAGCAGTTCTTC

d_call: -
v_call: TRBV12-3/TRBV12-4
j_call: TRBJ2-4
clone_size: many
cdr3_aa: CASRTGTSNIQYF
cdr3_nt: TGTGCCAGCAGGACGGGGACTTCAAACATTCAGTACTTC

d_call: TRBD2
v_call: TRBV5-5
j_call: TRBJ2-7
clone_size: many
cdr3_aa: CASSFSGSGRINEQYF
cdr3_nt: TGTGCCAGCAGCTTTTCGGGAAGCGGGAGGATTAACGAGCAGTACTTC

d_call: -
v_call: TRBV11-2
j_call: TRBJ2-1
clone_size: -
cdr3_aa: CASSLAYTAYLNEQFF
cdr3_nt: TGTGCCAGCAGCTTAGCATATACAGCTTACCTTAATGAGCAGTTCTTC

d_call: -
v_call: TRBV19
j_call: TRBJ1-1
clone_size: many
cdr3_aa: CASSIRWDTEAFF
cdr3_nt: TGTGCCAGTAGTATTAGGTGGGACACTGAAGCTTTCTTT

d_call: -
v_call: TRBV5-6
j_call: TRBJ1-2
clone_size: few
cdr3_aa: CASSLRQAGGYGYTF
cdr3_nt: TGTGCCAGCAGCTTGAGACAGGCTGGGGGATATGGCTACACCTTC

d_call: TRBD1
v_call: TRBV20-1
j_call: TRBJ2-5
clone_size: once
cdr3_aa: CSARDVRDRAAETQYF
cdr3_nt: TGCAGTGCTAGAGATGTGAGGGACAGGGCGGCTGAGACCCAGTACTTC

d_call: TRBD1
v_call: TRBV19
j_call: TRBJ1-2
clone_size: many
cdr3_aa: CASSMRRQGNYGYTF
cdr3_nt: TGTGCCAGTAGTATGAGGCGACAGGGGAACTATGGCTACACCTTC

d_call: TRBD1
v_call: TRBV4-1
j_call: TRBJ1-1
clone_size: many
cdr3_aa: CASSQGQGLGNTEAFF
cdr3_nt: TGCGCCAGCAGCCAGGGACAGGGATTAGGGAACACTGAAGCTTTCTTT

d_call: TRBD2
v_call: TRBV20-1
j_call: TRBJ2-2
clone_size: -
cdr3_aa: CSARAGGPDTWELFF
cdr3_nt: TGCAGTGCTAGGGCGGGGGGGCCGGATACCTGGGAGCTGTTTTTT

d_call: -
v_call: TRBV2
j_call: TRBJ2-7
clone_size: many
cdr3_aa: CASSESSVHGGEQYF
cdr3_nt: TGTGCCAGCAGTGAGTCGTCGGTTCACGGGGGCGAGCAGTACTTC

d_call: TRBD1
v_call: TRBV12-3/TRBV12-4
j_call: TRBJ1-2
clone_size: many
cdr3_aa: CASSSRQGNGYTF
cdr3_nt: TGTGCCAGCAGTTCTCGACAGGGAAATGGCTACACCTTC

d_call: -
v_call: TRBV28
j_call: TRBJ1-6
clone_size: many
cdr3_aa: CASRNTGNSPLHF
cdr3_nt: TGTGCCAGCCGTAATACAGGCAATTCACCCCTCCACTTT

d_call: TRBD1
v_call: TRBV10-1
j_call: TRBJ1-5
clone_size: many
cdr3_aa: CASSEGQVYSNQPQHF
cdr3_nt: TGCGCCAGCAGTGAGGGACAGGTTTATAGCAATCAGCCCCAGCATTTT

d_call: -
v_call: TRBV6-1
j_call: TRBJ1-6
clone_size: many
cdr3_aa: CASSFSASSYNSPLHF
cdr3_nt: TGTGCCAGCAGTTTTAGTGCCAGCTCCTATAATTCACCCCTCCACTTT

d_call: TRBD2
v_call: TRBV19
j_call: TRBJ2-1
clone_size: many
cdr3_aa: CASGLAGGGSYNEQFF
cdr3_nt: TGTGCGTCGGGACTAGCGGGAGGTGGTTCCTACAATGAGCAGTTCTTC

d_call: -
v_call: TRBV27
j_call: TRBJ2-1
clone_size: few
cdr3_aa: CASSKKTEYISYNEQFF
cdr3_nt: TGTGCCAGCAGTAAAAAAACCGAGTATATCTCCTACAATGAGCAGTTCTTC

d_call: -
v_call: TRBV13
j_call: TRBJ1-2
clone_size: many
cdr3_aa: CASSSGTENYGYTF
cdr3_nt: TGTGCCAGCAGCTCCGGGACTGAGAACTATGGCTACACCTTC

d_call: TRBD2
v_call: TRBV28
j_call: TRBJ2-7
clone_size: many
cdr3_aa: CASSSGLASSYEQYF
cdr3_nt: TGTGCCAGCAGCTCGGGACTAGCGAGCTCCTACGAGCAGTACTTC